These 23 T cell receptor beta chains came from one sample sequenced in a study of T-cell memory formation after mild COVID-19. TCRdb reanalysed the 5' RACE reads using MiXCR and keeps one entry per CDR3 protein. The sample contains some 210,000 distinct CDR3 sequences, about 10% of which appear only once. The material sequenced was PBMCs or a T cell subset sorted from them (not recorded which). The receptors here all came from a man younger than 35 who had mild COVID-19 (a few samples of this study predate the infection). Cell type and time point are not known.

The rearrangement uses TRBV10-2 and TRBJ1-2; 7 positions match TRBD1. Germline CDR1 WSHSY, CDR2 SAAADI. The trim removed 8 bases at V and 0 bases at J, leaving 9 bases unmatched. This CDR3 has 15 amino acids. The CDR3 nucleotides are TGCGCCAGCCGGACAGGCCCGGGATCTAACTATGGCTACACCTTC. As protein: CASRTGPGSNYGYTF.

The V and J genes are TRBV20-1 and TRBJ1-6; 7 nucleotides agree with TRBD1. The CDR3 loop spans 12 amino acids. Germline-derived CDR1 and CDR2 are DFQATT and SNEGSKA (reference sequence). V gave up 3 bases and J gave up 9 bases; unmatched junction bases: 2. This CDR3 is CSASDRVSPLHF. The CDR3, as DNA: TGCAGTGCTAGCGACAGGGTTTCACCCCTCCACTTT.

The table lists this clonotype with a few counts. This chain connects TRBV20-1 to TRBJ2-5, with a tentative D call TRBD2 (6 bases). Trimming pared 3 bases from V and 5 bases from J, leaving 19 bases between. Germline V gene sequence: CDR1 DFQATT, CDR2 SNEGSKA (reference sequence). The length of the CDR3 is 15 residues. The CDR3 DNA is TGCAGTGCTAGCGCCCCGACTAGGGTCGTGGAGACCCAGTACTTC. It is translated as CSASAPTRVVETQYF.

The rearrangement links TRBV9 to TRBJ2-1, with D unclear. Germline CDR1 SGDLS, CDR2 YYNGEE. The CDR3 extends over 12 amino acids. Trimming left V 4 bases short and J 5 bases short, with 7 bases between. CDR3 residues: CASSQEDNEQFF. In DNA form, the CDR3 reads TGTGCCAGCAGCCAAGAGGACAATGAGCAGTTCTTC.

The chain combines TRBV24-1 with TRBJ2-2; D not certain. The CDR3 loop spans 12 amino acids. Germline V lookup: CDR1 KGHDR, CDR2 SFDVKD. V was clipped by 5 bases and J by 7 bases, with 7 bases between them. CDR3 sequence reads: CATSARNGELFF. Written as DNA, the CDR3 is TGTGCCACCAGTGCCCGAAACGGGGAGCTGTTTTTT.

V usage is TRBV25-1 and J usage is TRBJ2-3; possible D gene TRBD2, 5 bases. The V end lost 1 base, the J end lost 5 bases, and 10 bases lay between the germline ends. CDR1 is MGHDK and CDR2 is SYGVNS in the germline V gene. The CDR3 loop spans 14 amino acids. The CDR3 DNA sequence: TGTGCCAGCAGTGAATTAGGAGGAGAAGATACGCAGTATTTT. Residues: CASSELGGEDTQYF.

The V call is TRBV24-1, the J call TRBJ2-3, with TRBD1 matching over 7 bases. The length of the CDR3 is 16 residues. With 6 bases clipped from V and 2 bases from J, the junction kept 10 bases outside the gene matches. Germline-derived CDR1 and CDR2 are KGHDR and SFDVKD. The CDR3 DNA reads TGTGCCACCAGTCCGTCCGGGACAGCCGACACAGATACGCAGTATTTT. Residues: CATSPSGTADTDTQYF.

The chain is built from TRBV10-3 and TRBJ2-4, with 8 bases identical to TRBD1. The length of the CDR3 is 15 residues. Germline V gives CDR1 ENHRY, CDR2 SYGVKD. After removal of 4 bases from V and 3 bases from J, the junction contained 5 bases not matched to a gene. CDR3 protein: CAISGAQGDKNIQYF. The DNA for the CDR3 is TGTGCCATCAGTGGGGCACAGGGGGACAAAAACATTCAGTACTTC.

This clonotype occurred a few times. V usage is TRBV12-3 or TRBV12-4 and J usage is TRBJ1-2, with unresolved D. V lost 3 bases and J 3 bases, leaving 8 bases between the germline ends. This CDR3 contains 13 residues. DNA of the CDR3: TGTGCCAGCAGTTTCCGCCACCACTATGGCTACACCTTC. This encodes CASSFRHHYGYTF.

CDR3 amino acids: CASSLVPRGGTEAFF. CDR3 nucleotide sequence: TGTGCCAGCAGCTTAGTTCCCAGGGGAGGCACTGAAGCTTTCTTT. The chain is built from TRBV7-8 and TRBJ1-1, with a weak D call TRBD1 (6 bases). There are 15 residues in the CDR3. Germline CDR1 reads SGHVS; CDR2 reads FQNEAQ. V lost 1 base to trimming and J lost 4 bases, with 13 bases between them. Looking up the rest from reference TRBV7-8 and TRBJ1-1 gives the full variable domain: GAGVSQSPRYKVAKRGQDVALRCDPISGHVSLFWYQQALGQGPEFLTYFQNEAQLDKSGLPSDRFFAERPEGSVSTLKIQRTQQEDSAVYLCASSLVPRGGTEAFFGQGTRLTVV.

A few counts support this clonotype. The J gene is TRBJ2-7, the V gene TRBV7-2; D is tentatively TRBD1 or TRBD2 (5 bases each). CDR3 length equals 14 residues. The germline V gene encodes CDR1 SGHTA and CDR2 FQGNSA. The V and J ends lost 5 bases and 6 bases respectively, with 17 bases between them. The CDR3 loop is CASSNPWGPSEQYF. CDR3 nucleotides: TGTGCCAGCAGCAATCCTTGGGGACCCTCCGAGCAGTACTTC.

This clonotype has at least ten counts. The rearrangement joins TRBV5-5 to TRBJ2-3; tentative D call: TRBD2 (5 bases). This CDR3 contains 14 residues. Germline V CDR1 and CDR2: SGHKS, YYEKEE (reference sequence). V was clipped by 4 bases and J by 1 base, with 10 bases between them. The DNA of the CDR3 is TGTGCCAGCAGCCCAGCGGTCGGCACAGATACGCAGTATTTT. Residues: CASSPAVGTDTQYF.

The genes are TRBV6-5 and TRBJ1-6; D gene unclear. Trimming removed 6 bases from V and 8 bases from J, with 20 bases in between. The CDR3 contains 16 residues. Germline V gene sequence: CDR1 MNHEY, CDR2 SVGAGI. The CDR3 DNA is TGTGCCAGCAGACCCTACAGAGGGAGGGCTTATTCACCCCTCCACTTT. This sequence encodes CASRPYRGRAYSPLHF.

The genes are TRBV7-2 and TRBJ1-5, with D possibly being TRBD1 (5 bases). CDR3 length equals 14 residues. V dropped 5 bases and J dropped 3 bases, with 11 bases sitting between them. Germline assignment: CDR1 SGHTA and CDR2 FQGNSA. Here the CDR3 reads CASSTPGTNQPQHF. CDR3 DNA: TGTGCCAGCAGCACCCCGGGGACCAATCAGCCCCAGCATTTT.

This clonotype was seen a handful of times. The V and J genes are TRBV27 and TRBJ2-7, with 8 positions matching TRBD2. V gave up 4 bases and J gave up 0 bases; unmatched junction bases: 8. The CDR3 consists of 16 residues. The germline CDR1 and CDR2 sequences are MNHEY and SMNVEV (reference sequence). The CDR3 here is CASSYSGGPGSYEQYV. CDR3 in DNA: TGTGCCAGCAGTTACTCGGGGGGGCCGGGCTCCTACGAGCAGTACGTC.

The chain has TRBV7-8 and TRBJ2-5, with TRBD1 identical over 9 bases. This CDR3 has 16 amino acids. Trimming cost V 4 bases and J 6 bases; bases outside gene matches: 12. Germline V lookup: CDR1 SGHVS, CDR2 FQNEAQ. The DNA of the CDR3 is TGTGCCAGCAGCTACTCGCCCGGGACAGGGAAGCAGACCCAGTACTTC. Translation gives CASSYSPGTGKQTQYF.

The rearrangement uses TRBV7-2 and TRBJ2-3; 7 bases line up with TRBD1. Germline V CDR1 and CDR2: SGHTA, FQGNSA. The CDR3 covers 14 residues. The junction had 7 bases not matched to a gene; V was cut back by 6 bases and J by 4 bases. DNA for the CDR3: TGTGCCAGCAGGCAGGGGGTTGGCCCAGATACGCAGTATTTT. Translation gives CASRQGVGPDTQYF.

The chain is built from TRBV5-1 and TRBJ2-5; 11 positions agree with TRBD2. The CDR3 covers 15 residues. The V gene end was trimmed by 4 bases and the J gene end by 9 bases; junction bases not matched to a gene: 11. From germline, CDR1 is SGHRS and CDR2 YFSETQ. In DNA, the CDR3 is TGCGCCAGCAGCGATGGGACTAGCGGTCCGAGGGCCCAGTACTTC. It encodes CASSDGTSGPRAQYF.

The sample holds a few counts of this clonotype. A much larger clone differs from this one at a single base, so this may be a read error. The chain employs TRBV2 and TRBJ1-5, with TRBD1 matching 7 bases. The V and J ends lost 5 bases and 5 bases, in that order; junction bases with no gene match: 3. CDR1 and CDR2 from the germline V gene are SNHLY and FYNNEI. This CDR3 is built from 13 residues. The CDR3 bases are TGTGCCAGCAGTCCACAGGGGTATCAGCCCCAGCATTTT. Translation gives CASSPQGYQPQHF.

This clonotype has a handful of counts. The V and J genes are TRBV10-3 and TRBJ2-3, with D possibly TRBD2 on 5 matching bases. Germline V gene lookup returns CDR1 ENHRY and CDR2 SYGVKD. CDR3 length: 14 residues. Trimming pared 2 bases from V and 6 bases from J, leaving 12 bases between. CDR3 residues: CAISELTRGDTQYF. In DNA form, the CDR3 reads TGTGCCATCAGTGAGCTCACCAGAGGGGATACGCAGTATTTT.

This chain joins TRBV4-2 and TRBJ1-2, with D possibly TRBD1 on 5 matching bases. V dropped 0 bases and J dropped 4 bases, with 12 bases sitting between them. The germline CDR1 and CDR2 sequences are LGHNA and YNFKEQ. The CDR3 spans 15 residues. CDR3 sequence (DNA): TGTGCCAGCAGCCAAGATGACAGAGCGTCCTATGGCTACACCTTC. It translates to CASSQDDRASYGYTF.

The chain couples TRBV2 to TRBJ1-2, with D maybe TRBD1 (5 bases). CDR1 is SNHLY, CDR2 FYNNEI, per germline. The CDR3 runs to 12 residues. V lost 6 bases, J lost 4 bases, and 9 bases lay in between. CDR3: CASSYDSYGYTF. The CDR3 DNA reads as TGTGCCAGCAGCTACGACAGCTATGGCTACACCTTC.

In its sample, this clonotype was seen a few times. V and J are TRBV27 and TRBJ1-5; 9 bases agree with TRBD1. CDR3 length equals 18 residues. V trimming: 4 bases; J trimming: 5 bases; junction bases outside the gene matches: 15. Germline V CDR1 and CDR2: MNHEY, SMNVEV (reference sequence). CDR3 DNA sequence: TGTGCCAGCAGTTCCACCGGGACAGGGTCGTTTTCGGATCAGCCCCAGCATTTT. As protein: CASSSTGTGSFSDQPQHF.